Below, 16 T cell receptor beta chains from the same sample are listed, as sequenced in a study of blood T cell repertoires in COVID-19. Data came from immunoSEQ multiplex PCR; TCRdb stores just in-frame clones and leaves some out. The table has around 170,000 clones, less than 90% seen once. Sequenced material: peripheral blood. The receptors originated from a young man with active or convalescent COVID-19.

The CDR3 region is CASSVDSSGNTIYF. The CDR3 nucleotides are TGTGCCAGCAGCGTGGACAGCTCTGGAAACACCATATATTTT. This chain joins TRBV5-4 and TRBJ1-3, with a weak D call TRBD1 (6 bases). V lost 4 bases and J lost 0, with 8 bases in between. The CDR3 totals 14 residues. Germline lookup yields CDR1 SGHNT and CDR2 YYREEE (reference sequence).

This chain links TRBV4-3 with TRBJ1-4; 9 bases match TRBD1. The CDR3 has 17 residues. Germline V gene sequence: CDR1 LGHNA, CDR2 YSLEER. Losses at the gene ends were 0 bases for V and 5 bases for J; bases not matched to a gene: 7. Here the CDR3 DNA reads TGCGCCAGCAGCCAAGATTGGTTTGGGACAGGGAATGAAAAACTGTTTTTT. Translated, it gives CASSQDWFGTGNEKLFF.

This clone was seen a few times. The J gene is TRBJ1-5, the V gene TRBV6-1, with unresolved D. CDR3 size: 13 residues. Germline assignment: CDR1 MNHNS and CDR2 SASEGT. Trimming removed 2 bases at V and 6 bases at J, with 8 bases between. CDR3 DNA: TGTGCCAGCAGTGAAAGCTCCGTTCAGCCCCAGCATTTT. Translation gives CASSESSVQPQHF.

The CDR3 DNA follows: TGTGCCAGTAGTACGACAGGGGCGAACACTGAAGCTTTCTTT. It encodes CASSTTGANTEAFF. V is TRBV19 and J is TRBJ1-1; 8 bases are shared with TRBD1. V dropped 4 bases and J dropped 1; count of bases not matched to a gene: 2. This CDR3 contains 14 residues. Germline lookup yields CDR1 LNHDA and CDR2 SQIVND (reference sequence). Full variable domain (rest looked up from reference TRBV19 and TRBJ1-1): DGGITQSPKYLFRKEGQNVTLSCEQNLNHDAMYWYRQDPGQGLRLIYYSQIVNDFQKGDIAEGYSVSREKKESFPLTVTSAQKNPTAFYLCASSTTGANTEAFFGQGTRLTVV.

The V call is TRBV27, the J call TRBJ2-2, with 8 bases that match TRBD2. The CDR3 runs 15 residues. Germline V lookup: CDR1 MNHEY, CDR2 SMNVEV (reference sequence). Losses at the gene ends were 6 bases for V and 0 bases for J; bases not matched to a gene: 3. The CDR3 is CASSLLAANTGELFF. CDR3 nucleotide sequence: TGTGCCAGCAGCCTACTAGCGGCGAACACCGGGGAGCTGTTTTTT.

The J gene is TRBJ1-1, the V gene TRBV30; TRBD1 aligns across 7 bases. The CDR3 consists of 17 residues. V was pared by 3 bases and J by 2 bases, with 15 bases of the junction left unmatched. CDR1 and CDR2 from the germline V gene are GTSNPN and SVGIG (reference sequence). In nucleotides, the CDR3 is TGTGCCTGGAGCGGAAGGGGCAGGGGGAAAGTAAACACTGAAGCTTTCTTT. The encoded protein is CAWSGRGRGKVNTEAFF.

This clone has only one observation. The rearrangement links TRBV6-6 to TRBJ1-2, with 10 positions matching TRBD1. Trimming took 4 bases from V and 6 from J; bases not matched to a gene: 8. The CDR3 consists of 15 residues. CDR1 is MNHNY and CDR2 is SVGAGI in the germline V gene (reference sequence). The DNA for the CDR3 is TGTGCCAGCAGTTCCGACAGGGGGCGTTTGGATGGCTACACCTTC. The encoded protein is CASSSDRGRLDGYTF.

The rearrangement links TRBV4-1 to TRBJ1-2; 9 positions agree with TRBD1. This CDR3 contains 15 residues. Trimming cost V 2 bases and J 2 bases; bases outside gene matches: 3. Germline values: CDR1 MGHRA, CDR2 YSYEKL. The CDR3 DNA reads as TGCGCCAGCAGCCAACTGGGGACAGGGAACTATGGCTACACCTTC. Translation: CASSQLGTGNYGYTF.

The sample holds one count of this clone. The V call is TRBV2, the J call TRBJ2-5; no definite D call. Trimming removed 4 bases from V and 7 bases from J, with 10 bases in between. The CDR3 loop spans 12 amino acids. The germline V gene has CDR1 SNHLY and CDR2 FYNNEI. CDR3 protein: CASSVSLPTQYF. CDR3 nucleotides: TGTGCCAGCAGTGTAAGCCTCCCGACCCAGTACTTC.

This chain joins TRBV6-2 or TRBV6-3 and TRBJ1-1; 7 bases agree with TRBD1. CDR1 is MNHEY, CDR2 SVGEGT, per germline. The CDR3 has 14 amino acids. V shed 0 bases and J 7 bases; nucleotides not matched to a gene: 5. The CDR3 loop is CASSYSRGHGEAFF. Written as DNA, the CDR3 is TGTGCCAGCAGTTACTCGAGGGGGCACGGTGAAGCTTTCTTT.

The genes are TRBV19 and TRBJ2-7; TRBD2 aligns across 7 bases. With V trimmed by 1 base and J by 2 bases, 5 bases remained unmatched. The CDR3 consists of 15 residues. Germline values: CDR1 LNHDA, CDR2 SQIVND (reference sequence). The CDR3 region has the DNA TGTGCCAGTAGTATAGGGGCGGGAGTGCCCTACGAGCAGTACTTC. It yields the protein CASSIGAGVPYEQYF. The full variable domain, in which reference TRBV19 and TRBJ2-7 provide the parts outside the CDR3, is DGGITQSPKYLFRKEGQNVTLSCEQNLNHDAMYWYRQDPGQGLRLIYYSQIVNDFQKGDIAEGYSVSREKKESFPLTVTSAQKNPTAFYLCASSIGAGVPYEQYFGPGTRLTVT.

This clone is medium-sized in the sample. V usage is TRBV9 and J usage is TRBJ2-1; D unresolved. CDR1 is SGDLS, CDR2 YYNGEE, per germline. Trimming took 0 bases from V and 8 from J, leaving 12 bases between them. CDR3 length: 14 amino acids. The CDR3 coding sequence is TGTGCCAGCAGCGTAGCGTGGGTAGCCCATGAGCAGTTCTTC. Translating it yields CASSVAWVAHEQFF.

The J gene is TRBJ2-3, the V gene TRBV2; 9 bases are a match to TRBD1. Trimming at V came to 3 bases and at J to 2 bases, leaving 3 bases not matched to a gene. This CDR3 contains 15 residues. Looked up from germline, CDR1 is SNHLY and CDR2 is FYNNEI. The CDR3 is CASSEDRGFTDTQYF. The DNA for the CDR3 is TGTGCCAGCAGTGAGGACAGGGGATTCACAGATACGCAGTATTTT.

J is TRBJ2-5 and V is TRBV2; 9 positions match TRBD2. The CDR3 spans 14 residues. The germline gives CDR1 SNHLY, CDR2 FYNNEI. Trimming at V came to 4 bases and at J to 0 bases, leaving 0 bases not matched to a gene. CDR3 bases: TGTGCCAGCAGTGGGACTAGCGACCAAGAGACCCAGTACTTC. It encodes CASSGTSDQETQYF.

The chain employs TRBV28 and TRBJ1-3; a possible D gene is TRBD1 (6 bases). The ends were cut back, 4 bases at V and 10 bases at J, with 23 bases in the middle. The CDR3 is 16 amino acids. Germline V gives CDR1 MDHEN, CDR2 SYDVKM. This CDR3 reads CASSSPPGHEPGTIYF. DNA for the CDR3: TGTGCCAGCAGTTCGCCTCCGGGACACGAGCCGGGGACCATATATTTT.

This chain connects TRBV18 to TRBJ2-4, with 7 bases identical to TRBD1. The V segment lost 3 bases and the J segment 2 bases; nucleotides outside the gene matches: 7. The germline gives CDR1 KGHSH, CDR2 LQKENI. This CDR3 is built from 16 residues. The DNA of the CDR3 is TGTGCCAGCTCACCTTCAGCACAGGGGCCCAAAAACATTCAGTACTTC. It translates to CASSPSAQGPKNIQYF.